The entry below describes one T cell receptor beta chain. The data originate from a study of blood T cell dynamics during melanoma immunotherapy. The V end lost 4 bases, the J end lost 0 bases, and 11 bases lay between the germline ends. The CDR3 has 15 residues. Germline loops: CDR1 SGHRS, CDR2 YFSETQ. The table came from immunoSEQ multiplex PCR; TCRdb's copy has only in-frame clones and leaves some out. Here the sample spans roughly 6,900 clones, over 60% being singletons. Time point indicated: pre-treatment baseline. The chain joins TRBV5-1 to TRBJ2-1, with D possibly matching TRBD1 (6 bases). This receptor was taken from a human donor with melanoma. The sample consisted of blood, taken from a patient treated with checkpoint blockade. The CDR3: CASSQTGVSYNEQFF. CDR3 sequence (DNA): TGCGCCAGCAGCCAGACAGGCGTCTCCTACAATGAGCAGTTCTTC.